This is a list of T cell receptor beta chains from one sample in a study of Ad26.COV2.S vaccination and SARS-CoV-2 variants. Using immunoSEQ multiplex PCR, the repertoire was profiled, and TCRdb retains in-frame clones only, with some absent. Altogether roughly 380,000 clones are present, 87% being singletons, with the ten largest covering about 3.5%. The sequenced sample was peripheral blood, obtained in a trial of Ad26.COV2.S vaccine versus placebo. The receptors shown here come from a person aged 18-60 years who received the Ad26.COV2.S COVID-19 vaccine or a placebo. Each CDR3 is given with its conserved first and last residue. D genes are given only for firm matches. Expanded clones get a size class; other rows say once, few or many, or leave the size out.

D	V	J	length	size	CDR3	DNA
.	TRBV14	TRBJ1-6	13	.	CASSSDWKSPLHF	TGTGCCAGCAGCTCGGACTGGAAGTCACCCCTCCACTTT
TRBD1	TRBV11-2	TRBJ1-2	15	.	CASSLTDRGGYGYTF	TGTGCCAGCAGCTTAACCGACAGGGGAGGCTATGGCTACACCTTC
TRBD1	TRBV7-2	TRBJ1-6	15	.	CASSLATGGVSPLHF	TGTGCCAGCAGCTTAGCAACAGGGGGCGTTTCACCCCTCCACTTT
.	TRBV7-9	TRBJ1-6	12	once	CASGAGASPLHF	TGTGCCAGCGGGGCAGGGGCCTCACCCCTCCACTTT
.	TRBV9	TRBJ2-7	14	.	CASSAGQFTYEQYF	TGTGCCAGCAGCGCCGGACAGTTTACCTACGAGCAGTACTTC
TRBD1	TRBV5-1	TRBJ1-2	16	.	CASSLGQGGFRYGYTF	TGCGCCAGCAGCTTGGGACAGGGGGGTTTCCGATATGGCTACACCTTC
.	TRBV12-3/TRBV12-4	TRBJ2-7	13	.	CASSLVRGNEQYF	TGTGCCAGCAGTTTAGTCCGAGGGAACGAGCAGTACTTC
.	TRBV11-3	TRBJ1-6	13	.	CASSLSTGSPLHF	TGTGCCAGCAGCCTTTCGACGGGTTCACCCCTCCACTTT
TRBD1	TRBV4-1	TRBJ1-2	15	.	CASSQEQGTGYGYTF	TGCGCCAGCAGCCAAGAACAAGGGACAGGGTATGGCTACACCTTC
.	TRBV7-9	TRBJ1-4	14	few	CASSPRTDGEKLFF	TGTGCCAGCAGCCCACGGACAGACGGTGAAAAACTGTTTTTT
TRBD1	TRBV19	TRBJ1-1	15	.	CASMTQGARNTEAFF	TGTGCCAGTATGACACAGGGGGCAAGGAACACTGAAGCTTTCTTT
TRBD2	TRBV4-1	TRBJ2-1	15	once	CASSQDRLAGREQFF	TGCGCCAGCAGCCAAGATCGACTAGCGGGGAGGGAGCAGTTCTTC
.	TRBV13	TRBJ2-1	14	.	CASSLGGTYNEQFF	TGTGCCAGCAGCTTAGGTGGGACCTACAATGAGCAGTTCTTC
TRBD2	TRBV15	TRBJ2-1	15	.	CATSRDTGGGNEQFF	TGTGCCACCAGCAGAGATACCGGGGGGGGCAATGAGCAGTTCTTC
.	TRBV12-3/TRBV12-4	TRBJ1-2	13	few	CASSLAGYYGYTF	TGTGCCAGCAGTTTAGCGGGGTACTATGGCTACACCTTC
.	TRBV6-5	TRBJ1-1	14	.	CASSFWDENTEAFF	TGTGCCAGCAGTTTTTGGGACGAGAACACTGAAGCTTTCTTT
.	TRBV27	TRBJ1-2	14	.	CASRGGGGNYGYTF	TGTGCCAGCAGGGGTGGGGGAGGGAACTATGGCTACACCTTC
.	TRBV19	TRBJ1-1	13	once	CASSIAGLTEAFF	TGTGCCAGTAGTATCGCAGGGTTGACTGAAGCTTTCTTT
TRBD1	TRBV2	TRBJ2-2	16	.	CASSFTGTGVTGELFF	TGTGCCAGCAGTTTTACCGGGACAGGGGTCACCGGGGAGCTGTTTTTT
TRBD2	TRBV10-3	TRBJ2-3	16	.	CAISDGGLAALDTQYF	TGTGCCATCAGTGATGGAGGACTAGCGGCCTTAGATACGCAGTATTTT
TRBD1	TRBV2	TRBJ2-5	12	.	CASTGGRETQYF	TGTGCCAGCACAGGGGGCAGAGAGACCCAGTACTTC
TRBD1	TRBV7-8	TRBJ1-2	17	.	CASSPRQGSAANYGYTF	TGTGCCAGCAGCCCCCGACAGGGTAGTGCCGCTAACTATGGCTACACCTTC
TRBD2	TRBV4-2	TRBJ2-1	14	.	CASSQDGRGGLEFF	TGTGCCAGCAGCCAAGATGGGCGGGGGGGCCTCGAGTTCTTC
.	TRBV3-1/TRBV3-2	TRBJ1-5	13	.	CASSQAVNQPQHF	TGTGCCAGCAGCCAAGCGGTAAATCAGCCCCAGCATTTT
.	TRBV27	TRBJ1-2	13	.	CASSLSGLYGYTF	TGTGCCAGCAGTTTATCTGGTCTGTACGGCTACACCTTC
.	TRBV11-2	TRBJ2-3	13	.	CASSFPSTDTQYF	TGTGCCAGCAGCTTCCCTAGTACAGATACGCAGTATTTT
.	TRBV6-1	TRBJ2-7	16	few	CASSEALGQPSYEQYF	TGTGCCAGCAGTGAAGCGCTAGGACAGCCCTCCTACGAGCAGTACTTC
.	TRBV6-6	TRBJ2-3	14	.	CASTLAGGTDTQYF	TGTGCCAGCACCTTAGCAGGGGGCACAGATACGCAGTATTTT
.	TRBV25-1	TRBJ2-5	13	.	CASKRQHQETQYF	TGTGCCAGCAAGAGGCAGCACCAAGAGACCCAGTACTTC
TRBD2	TRBV2	TRBJ2-5	16	.	CASSGRVAGAKETQYF	TGTGCCAGCAGTGGGCGGGTAGCGGGGGCCAAAGAGACCCAGTACTTC
.	TRBV18	TRBJ1-3	13	.	CASSPPNVNTIYF	TGTGCCAGCTCACCCCCTAACGTGAACACCATATATTTT
.	TRBV12-5	TRBJ2-2	12	.	CASGLDTGELFF	TGTGCTAGTGGTTTGGACACCGGGGAGCTGTTTTTT
.	TRBV14	TRBJ2-7	14	.	CASSPRGVPYEQYF	TGTGCCAGCAGTCCAAGGGGGGTACCCTACGAGCAGTACTTC
.	TRBV6-5	TRBJ1-6	13	.	CASSYGTNSPLHF	TGTGCCAGCAGTTACGGGACCAATTCACCCCTCCACTTT
.	TRBV4-1	TRBJ2-1	16	.	CASSQELASSYNEQFF	TGCGCCAGCAGCCAAGAACTAGCCTCCTCCTACAATGAGCAGTTCTTC
.	TRBV7-3	TRBJ1-2	14	.	CASSLGSRVDGYTF	TGTGCCAGCAGCTTAGGCAGTCGGGTGGATGGCTACACCTTC
.	TRBV10-3	TRBJ2-5	14	few	CAISEGTGRETQYF	TGTGCCATCAGTGAAGGTACAGGGCGGGAGACCCAGTACTTC
.	TRBV7-3	TRBJ2-6	16	.	CASSSRSTGGANVLTF	TGTGCCAGCAGCTCTCGCTCGACTGGTGGGGCCAACGTCCTGACTTTC
.	TRBV6-5	TRBJ1-2	13	.	CASSRTILGGYTF	TGTGCCAGCAGTCGAACTATCCTCGGTGGCTACACCTTC
.	TRBV18	TRBJ1-4	14	few	CASSPRGEGEKLFF	TGTGCCAGCTCACCAAGGGGAGAGGGAGAAAAACTGTTTTTT
.	TRBV6-5	TRBJ1-2	13	.	CASRRTGAEGYTF	TGTGCCAGCAGAAGGACGGGGGCGGAAGGCTACACCTTC
.	TRBV11-2	TRBJ2-7	15	.	CASSLGRQRTYEQYF	TGTGCCAGCAGCTTGGGGAGACAGAGGACCTACGAGCAGTACTTC
.	TRBV5-4	TRBJ1-5	14	.	CASNDRDSNQPQHF	TGTGCCAGCAACGATCGGGACAGCAATCAGCCCCAGCATTTT
TRBD1	TRBV5-6	TRBJ1-1	17	.	CASSRGQGAILVSEAFF	TGTGCCAGCAGCCGGGGACAGGGGGCGATTTTGGTATCTGAAGCTTTCTTT
.	TRBV21-1	TRBJ1-3	16	.	CASSLPGTLSGNTIYF	TGTGCCAGCAGCTTACCGGGGACCCTCTCTGGAAACACCATATATTTT
.	TRBV24-1	TRBJ1-1	13	.	CATSASGGTEAFF	TGTGCCACCAGTGCCTCCGGGGGCACTGAAGCTTTCTTT
.	TRBV7-8	TRBJ1-4	16	.	CASRLLPVRGNEKLFF	TGTGCCAGCCGACTCCTCCCGGTCAGGGGTAATGAAAAACTGTTTTTT
TRBD1	TRBV2	TRBJ2-1	13	.	CASSEAQGAEQFF	TGTGCCAGCAGTGAAGCCCAGGGGGCAGAGCAGTTCTTC
.	TRBV24-1	TRBJ1-3	18	.	CATSDFALLVRHGNTIYF	TGTGCCACCAGTGATTTTGCACTCCTTGTCAGGCACGGAAACACCATATATTTT
.	TRBV27	TRBJ2-7	17	.	CASSPTTTDFITYEQYF	TGTGCCAGCAGTCCCACCACGACAGACTTCATAACCTACGAGCAGTACTTC
TRBD1	TRBV3-1/TRBV3-2	TRBJ1-1	19	.	CASSPRFTGGGTMNTEAFF	TGTGCCAGCAGCCCGCGGTTCACAGGGGGGGGAACTATGAACACTGAAGCTTTCTTT
.	TRBV3-1/TRBV3-2	TRBJ1-1	14	.	CASSQAGQTTEAFF	TGTGCCAGCAGCCAAGCGGGACAAACCACTGAAGCTTTCTTT
.	TRBV7-9	TRBJ2-5	14	.	CAWSPRGPRETQYF	TGTGCCTGGAGTCCCAGGGGCCCCAGAGAGACCCAGTACTTC
.	TRBV6-2/TRBV6-3	TRBJ2-3	12	.	CASSRTSDTQYF	TGTGCCAGCAGTCGGACGTCAGATACGCAGTATTTT
.	TRBV6-1	TRBJ1-5	15	.	CASSEAGTSNQPQHF	TGTGCCAGCAGTGAAGCTGGTACGAGCAATCAGCCCCAGCATTTT